The 24 T cell receptor beta chains below come from one sample, sequenced in a study of T cells after yellow fever vaccination. TCRdb processed the 5' RACE reads anew with MiXCR; each CDR3 protein has one entry. The table includes around 600,000 distinct CDR3 sequences, about 12% detected once. The input for sequencing was PBMCs, taken on the day of the yellow fever booster vaccination. The origin of the receptors is a man aged 25-45 years who received the YFV17D yellow fever vaccine.

There are a few counts of this clonotype. The chain combines TRBV20-1 with TRBJ2-7, with 8 bases aligning to TRBD2. The CDR3 runs to 15 residues. CDR1 and CDR2 (germline): DFQATT, SNEGSKA (reference sequence). J lost 4 bases, V lost 2 bases, and 10 bases had no gene match. Written as DNA, the CDR3 is TGCAGTGCTAGACCACGGGAGGGAATTCGGTACGAGCAGTACTTC. Translating gives CSARPREGIRYEQYF.

This clonotype came up many times. The chain combines TRBV15 with TRBJ2-1, with a tentative D call TRBD1 (5 bases). The V end lost 5 bases, the J end lost 7 bases, and 15 bases lay between the germline ends. Germline V gene sequence: CDR1 LNHNV, CDR2 YYDKDF (reference sequence). CDR3 length: 14 amino acids. CDR3 protein: CATSPRGGRNEQFF. Here the CDR3 DNA reads TGTGCCACCAGCCCTAGGGGCGGACGTAATGAGCAGTTCTTC. Full variable domain (outside the CDR3, taken from reference TRBV15 and TRBJ2-1): DAMVIQNPRYQVTQFGKPVTLSCSQTLNHNVMYWYQQKSSQAPKLLFHYYDKDFNNEADTPDNFQSRRPNTSFCFLDIRSPGLGDTAMYLCATSPRGGRNEQFFGPGTRLTVL.

This chain connects TRBV14 to TRBJ1-3; possibly TRBD1 for D (6 bases). The V and J ends lost 4 bases and 3 bases respectively, with 10 bases between them. The length of the CDR3 is 14 residues. Per the germline V gene, CDR1 is SGHDN and CDR2 is FVKESK. CDR3 nucleotide sequence: TGTGCCAGCAGCCGACGGACAGTTGGAAACACCATATATTTT. This encodes CASSRRTVGNTIYF. Looking up the rest from reference TRBV14 and TRBJ1-3 gives the full variable domain: EAGVTQFPSHSVIEKGQTVTLRCDPISGHDNLYWYRRVMGKEIKFLLHFVKESKQDESGMPNNRFLAERTGGTYSTLKVQPAELEDSGVYFCASSRRTVGNTIYFGEGSWLTVV.

This clonotype was seen many times. The V and J genes are TRBV5-1 and TRBJ2-2, with D tentatively TRBD2 (6 bases). The CDR3 totals 17 residues. The V and J ends lost 7 bases and 3 bases respectively, with 22 bases between them. Germline-derived CDR1 and CDR2 are SGHRS and YFSETQ. The chain's CDR3 is CASSPLNGSMYTGELFF. CDR3 nucleotides: TGCGCCAGCTCTCCCCTAAACGGGAGTATGTACACCGGGGAGCTGTTTTTT.

This clonotype was seen repeatedly, ten times or more. The chain carries TRBV29-1 and TRBJ2-7, with TRBD1 identical over 8 bases. V was pared by 7 bases and J by 4 bases, with 18 bases of the junction left unmatched. CDR1 is SQVTM and CDR2 is ANQGSEA in the germline V gene. The CDR3 runs to 16 residues. The CDR3 here is CSGVLSTGQGGYEQYF. In DNA form, the CDR3 reads TGCAGCGGTGTCCTTTCTACCGGACAGGGTGGGTACGAGCAGTACTTC.

This chain connects TRBV18 to TRBJ2-7; tentatively, D is TRBD2 (5 bases). In germline, CDR1 is KGHSH, CDR2 LQKENI. V gave up 3 bases and J gave up 0 bases, with 12 bases separating them. The CDR3 loop spans 15 amino acids. The CDR3 DNA reads as TGTGCCAGCTCACCCACCCGGGGAAGCTCCTACGAGCAGTACTTC. Translation gives CASSPTRGSSYEQYF.

The chain links TRBV7-9 to TRBJ1-1; 7 positions match TRBD1. Germline-derived CDR1 and CDR2 are SEHNR and FQNEAQ (reference sequence). This CDR3 region has 14 residues. V was pared by 4 bases and J by 6 bases, with 8 bases of the junction left unmatched. The CDR3 protein is CASSYGQVGAEAFF. CDR3 in DNA: TGTGCCAGCAGCTACGGACAGGTGGGAGCTGAAGCTTTCTTT.

J is TRBJ2-1 and V is TRBV3-1, with 9 bases fitting TRBD2. Per germline, CDR1 LGHDT and CDR2 YNNKEL (reference sequence). V trimming: 3 bases; J trimming: 8 bases; junction bases outside the gene matches: 8. The CDR3 is 15 amino acids. The CDR3 DNA reads as TGTGCCAGCAGCCAGCTAGCGGGACTCACCTATGAGCAGTTCTTC. Amino acids: CASSQLAGLTYEQFF.

The rearrangement links TRBV20-1 to TRBJ2-7; the D gene is possibly TRBD2 (6 bases). This CDR3 spans 12 amino acids. With 5 bases removed from V and 1 base from J, the gap between germline ends came to 9 bases. Germline V gives CDR1 DFQATT, CDR2 SNEGSKA (reference sequence). This CDR3 is CSAVGGSYEQYF. Here the CDR3 DNA reads TGCAGTGCTGTAGGAGGGTCCTACGAGCAGTACTTC.

The chain joins TRBV7-8 to TRBJ2-6; 8 positions match TRBD1. J was trimmed by 2 bases and V by 1 base; bases with no gene match: 4. Germline-derived CDR1 and CDR2 are SGHVS and FQNEAQ. CDR3 size: 17 residues. CDR3 sequence reads: CASSLGTGWTGANVLTF. In DNA, the CDR3 is TGTGCCAGCAGCTTAGGGACAGGGTGGACTGGGGCCAACGTCCTGACTTTC.

This clonotype appeared many times. The chain links TRBV5-6 to TRBJ2-7; 7 bases line up with TRBD2. CDR1 SGHDT and CDR2 YYEEEE come from the germline V gene. The CDR3 contains 12 residues. The V segment lost 4 bases and the J segment 3 bases; nucleotides outside the gene matches: 1. The CDR3 nucleotides are TGTGCCAGCAGCCGGGACTACTACGAGCAGTACTTC. Its translation is CASSRDYYEQYF.

This clonotype was counted only a few times. This chain uses TRBV27 with TRBJ2-1; no definite D call. CDR3 size: 19 residues. Trimming stripped 6 bases from V and 11 bases from J, with 35 bases between. Germline values: CDR1 MNHEY, CDR2 SMNVEV (reference sequence). The CDR3 reads CASSKETFLVGRFTMKQFF. The CDR3 coding sequence is TGTGCCAGCAGCAAAGAGACGTTTCTTGTCGGACGATTCACAATGAAGCAGTTCTTC.

This clonotype was seen only a few times. The chain joins TRBV7-2 to TRBJ2-1; TRBD2 aligns across 7 bases. The CDR3 loop spans 15 amino acids. The ends lost 1 base at V and 7 bases at J; junction bases unmatched: 7. Germline CDR1 and CDR2: SGHTA and FQGNSA. In nucleotides, the CDR3 is TGTGCCAGCAGCTTAGGGCGGGGGAATTGGAATGAGCAGTTCTTC. It translates to CASSLGRGNWNEQFF.

The rearrangement uses TRBV7-2 and TRBJ2-1, with TRBD2 identical over 10 bases. Germline assignment: CDR1 SGHTA and CDR2 FQGNSA. The CDR3 spans 15 residues. Germline trimming cut 2 bases from V and 8 bases from J; bases unmatched to any gene: 6. Here the CDR3 DNA reads TGTGCCAGCAGCTTAAGGACTAGCGGAGTGTATGAGCAGTTCTTC. Residues: CASSLRTSGVYEQFF.

This chain joins TRBV7-2 and TRBJ2-7; 9 bases fit TRBD1. The V gene's germline CDR1 is SGHTA and CDR2 FQGNSA. The ends lost 6 bases at V and 4 bases at J; junction bases unmatched: 13. The CDR3 has 16 amino acids. The CDR3 nucleotides read TGTGCCAGCAGTCCACAGCCGGGACAGGGTCTATACGAGCAGTACTTC. Translating it yields CASSPQPGQGLYEQYF.

This clonotype has just a few counts. The rearrangement joins TRBV20-1 to TRBJ2-1, with 11 bases that match TRBD2. The V gene's germline CDR1 is DFQATT and CDR2 SNEGSKA (reference sequence). V trimming: 3 bases; J trimming: 3 bases; junction bases outside the gene matches: 4. This CDR3 has 15 amino acids. CDR3 amino acids: CSASGTSGHYNEQFF. The CDR3 DNA reads TGCAGTGCTAGCGGGACTAGCGGTCACTACAATGAGCAGTTCTTC.

This clonotype was seen more than once but under ten times. The rearrangement joins TRBV12-3 or TRBV12-4 to TRBJ1-1; D is undetermined. The CDR3 covers 13 residues. Trimming took 6 bases from V and 1 from J, leaving 9 bases between them. The CDR3 region is CASRTAGNTEAFF. The CDR3 DNA reads TGTGCCAGCAGAACCGCCGGGAACACTGAAGCTTTCTTT.

There are a few counts of this clonotype. The chain couples TRBV9 to TRBJ2-3; 9 positions match TRBD1. CDR1 is SGDLS and CDR2 is YYNGEE in the germline V gene. This CDR3 is 17 amino acids long. Unmatched junction bases numbered 13, after V lost 4 bases and J lost 4 bases. CDR3 protein: CASSPVQGASSPDTQYF. CDR3 coding DNA: TGTGCCAGCAGCCCAGTACAGGGGGCCTCTTCCCCAGATACGCAGTATTTT.

This clonotype was seen a few times. J is TRBJ2-1 and V is TRBV7-9; the D gene is possibly TRBD1 (6 bases). Germline V gene sequence: CDR1 SEHNR, CDR2 FQNEAQ (reference sequence). The CDR3 sequence is 15 residues long. Trimming removed 7 bases from V and 9 bases from J, with 22 bases in between. The CDR3, as DNA: TGTGCCAGCACCTTCCCCCGGCAGGGGAAGGCTGAGCAGTTCTTC. Amino acid sequence: CASTFPRQGKAEQFF.

V and J are TRBV5-1 and TRBJ2-7; a weak D match, TRBD2 (5 bases). V lost 5 bases to trimming and J lost 2 bases, with 8 bases between them. In germline, CDR1 is SGHRS, CDR2 YFSETQ. The CDR3 has 12 residues. The CDR3 reads CASREEPYEQYF. CDR3 bases: TGCGCCAGCAGGGAGGAGCCCTACGAGCAGTACTTC. The whole variable domain, remainder taken from reference TRBV5-1 and TRBJ2-7, is KAGVTQTPRYLIKTRGQQVTLSCSPISGHRSVSWYQQTPGQGLQFLFEYFSETQRNKGNFPGRFSGRQFSNSRSEMNVSTLELGDSALYLCASREEPYEQYFGPGTRLTVT.

In its sample, this clonotype was seen a few times. The genes are TRBV6-2 or TRBV6-3 and TRBJ2-1; 8 bases align to TRBD2. This CDR3 is built from 17 residues. Germline trimming cut 5 bases from V and 4 bases from J; bases unmatched to any gene: 13. CDR1 is MNHEY and CDR2 is SVGEGT in the germline V gene. CDR3 nucleotides: TGTGCCAGCAGTCCACCGCCTAGCGGGTACTTTTACAATGAGCAGTTCTTC. Translation gives CASSPPPSGYFYNEQFF.

This clonotype was seen only a few times. The V call is TRBV15, the J call TRBJ2-7; 9 bases agree with TRBD1. Trimming removed 0 bases from V and 4 bases from J; junction bases left unmatched: 4. From germline, CDR1 is LNHNV and CDR2 YYDKDF (reference sequence). The CDR3 sequence is 15 residues long. This CDR3 is CATSRDWGQGYEQYF. Here the CDR3 DNA reads TGTGCCACCAGCAGAGATTGGGGACAGGGTTACGAGCAGTACTTC.

This clonotype was counted only a few times. This chain uses TRBV19 with TRBJ1-2; possible D gene TRBD1, 6 bases. The V gene lost 5 bases and the J gene lost 4 bases, with 14 bases spanning the gap. Germline loops: CDR1 LNHDA, CDR2 SQIVND (reference sequence). The CDR3 consists of 14 residues. The CDR3 DNA reads TGTGCCAGTAGTGTGGGGGCAGTGTCCTATGGCTACACCTTC. Translating gives CASSVGAVSYGYTF.

This clonotype was counted only a few times. This chain connects TRBV5-1 to TRBJ2-5, with D possibly being TRBD2 (5 bases). V was shortened by 0 bases and J by 5 bases, with 14 bases between the two germline ends. From germline, CDR1 is SGHRS and CDR2 YFSETQ. This CDR3 region has 15 residues. CDR3 sequence: CASSLEPGEWETQYF. The DNA for the CDR3 is TGCGCCAGCAGCTTGGAGCCCGGGGAGTGGGAGACCCAGTACTTC.